This T cell receptor (beta chain) stems from a study of blood T cell repertoires in COVID-19. Overall study context: Some COVID-19 samples were acute and others convalescent; all came from the United States, Italy and Spain. T cells, B-cell-depleted T cells, or PBMCs provided the cDNA or gDNA that served as material.

Source study methods: Nucleated cell number was recorded as an estimate derived from reference gene primer amplification. TCRdb's copy holds only in-frame clones and misses some; the assay was immunoSEQ multiplex PCR. V, J and clone size are those of that table, while D and trimming were read from the DNA. The repertoire has roughly 70,000 clones, 85% to 90% of them found once; the top ten carry 5% to 6.5%. The sample comprised peripheral blood. The clonotype originates from a man between 50 and 59 years old with active COVID-19.

The CDR3 sequence is CASSLVGNKNEQFF. The CDR3, as DNA: TGCGCCAGCAGCTTGGTCGGGAACAAGAATGAGCAGTTCTTC. The V call is TRBV5-1, the J call TRBJ2-1; D perhaps matches TRBD2 (5 bases). Germline assignment: CDR1 SGHRS and CDR2 YFSETQ. This CDR3 has 14 residues. V was shortened by 0 bases and J by 7 bases, with 11 bases between the two germline ends.